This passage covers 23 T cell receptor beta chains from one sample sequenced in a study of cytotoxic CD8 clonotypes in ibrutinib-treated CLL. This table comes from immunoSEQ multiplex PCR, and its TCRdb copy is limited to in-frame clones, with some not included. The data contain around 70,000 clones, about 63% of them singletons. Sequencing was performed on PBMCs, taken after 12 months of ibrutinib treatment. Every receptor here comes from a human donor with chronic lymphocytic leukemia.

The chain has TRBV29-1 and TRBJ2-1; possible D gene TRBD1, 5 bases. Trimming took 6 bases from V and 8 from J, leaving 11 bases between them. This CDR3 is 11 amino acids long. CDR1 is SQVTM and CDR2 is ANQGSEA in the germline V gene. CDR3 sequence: CSVADRYEQFF. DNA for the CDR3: TGCAGCGTCGCTGACAGATATGAGCAGTTCTTC.

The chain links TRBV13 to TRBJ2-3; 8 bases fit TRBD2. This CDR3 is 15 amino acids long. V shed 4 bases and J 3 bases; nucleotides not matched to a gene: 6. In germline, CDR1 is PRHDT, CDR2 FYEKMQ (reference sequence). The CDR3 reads CASSSGGGSTDTQYF. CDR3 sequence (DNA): TGTGCCAGCAGCTCCGGGGGGGGCTCAACAGATACGCAGTATTTT.

CDR3 loop: CASSQDSPSGANVLTF. As DNA, the CDR3 is TGCGCCAGCAGCCAAGATAGCCCCTCTGGGGCCAACGTCCTGACTTTC. The chain combines TRBV4-3 with TRBJ2-6, with unresolved D. V lost 0 bases to trimming and J lost 0 bases, with 6 bases between them. The CDR3 has 16 residues. Looked up from germline, CDR1 is LGHNA and CDR2 is YSLEER.

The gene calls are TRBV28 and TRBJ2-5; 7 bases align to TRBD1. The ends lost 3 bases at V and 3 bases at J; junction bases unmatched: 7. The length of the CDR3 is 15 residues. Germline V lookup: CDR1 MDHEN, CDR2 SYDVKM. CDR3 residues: CASSFVGQLEETQYF. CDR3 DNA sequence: TGTGCCAGCAGTTTTGTGGGACAGCTAGAAGAGACCCAGTACTTC.

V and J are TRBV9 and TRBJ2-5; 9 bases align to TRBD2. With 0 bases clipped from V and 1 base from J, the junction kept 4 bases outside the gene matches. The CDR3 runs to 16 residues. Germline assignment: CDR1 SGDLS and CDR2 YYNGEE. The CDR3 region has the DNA TGTGCCAGCAGCGTAGATAGCGGGGGCTTCCAAGAGACCCAGTACTTC. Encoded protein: CASSVDSGGFQETQYF. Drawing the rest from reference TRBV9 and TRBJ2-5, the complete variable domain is DSGVTQTPKHLITATGQRVTLRCSPRSGDLSVYWYQQSLDQGLQFLIQYYNGEERAKGNILERFSAQQFPDLHSELNLSSLELGDSALYFCASSVDSGGFQETQYFGPGTRLLVL.

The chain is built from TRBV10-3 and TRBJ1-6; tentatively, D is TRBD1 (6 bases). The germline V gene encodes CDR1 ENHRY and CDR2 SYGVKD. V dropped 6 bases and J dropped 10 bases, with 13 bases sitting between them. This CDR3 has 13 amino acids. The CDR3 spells CAIRTGIRSPLHF. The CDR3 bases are TGTGCCATCAGAACAGGGATTCGATCACCCCTCCACTTT.

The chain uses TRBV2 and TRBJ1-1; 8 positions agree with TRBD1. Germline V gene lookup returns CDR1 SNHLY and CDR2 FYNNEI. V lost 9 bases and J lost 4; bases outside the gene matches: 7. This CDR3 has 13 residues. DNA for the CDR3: TGTGCCAGAATAGATACAGGGGGCACTGAAGCTTTCTTT. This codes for CARIDTGGTEAFF.

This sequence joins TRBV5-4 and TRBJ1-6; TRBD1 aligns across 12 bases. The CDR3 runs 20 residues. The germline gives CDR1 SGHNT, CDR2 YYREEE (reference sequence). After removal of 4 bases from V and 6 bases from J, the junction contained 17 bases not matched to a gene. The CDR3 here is CASSPSPGTGGGLGNSPLHF. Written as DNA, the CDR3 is TGTGCCAGCAGCCCCAGTCCCGGGACAGGGGGCGGATTGGGTAATTCACCCCTCCACTTT. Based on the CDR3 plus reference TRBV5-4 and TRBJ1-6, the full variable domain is ETGVTQSPTHLIKTRGQQVTLRCSSQSGHNTVSWYQQALGQGPQFIFQYYREEENGRGNFPPRFSGLQFPNYSSELNVNALELDDSALYLCASSPSPGTGGGLGNSPLHFGNGTRLTVT.

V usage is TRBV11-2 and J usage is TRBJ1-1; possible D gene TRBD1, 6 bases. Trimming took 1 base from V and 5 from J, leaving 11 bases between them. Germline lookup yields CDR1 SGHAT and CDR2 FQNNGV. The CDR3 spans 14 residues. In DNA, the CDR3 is TGTGCCAGCAGCTTAGCTGGACAGCTTACTGAAGCTTTCTTT. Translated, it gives CASSLAGQLTEAFF.

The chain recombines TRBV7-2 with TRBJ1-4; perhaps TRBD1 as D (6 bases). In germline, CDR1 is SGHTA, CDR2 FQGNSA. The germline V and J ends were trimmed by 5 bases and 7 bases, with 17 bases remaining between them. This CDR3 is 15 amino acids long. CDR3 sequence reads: CASSLGAAGGEKLFF. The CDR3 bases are TGTGCCAGCAGCCTGGGGGCCGCGGGGGGTGAAAAACTGTTTTTT.

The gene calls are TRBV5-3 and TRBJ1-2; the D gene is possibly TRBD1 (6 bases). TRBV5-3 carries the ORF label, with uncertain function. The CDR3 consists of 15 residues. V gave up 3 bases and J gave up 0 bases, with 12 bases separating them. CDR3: CARSSKGGTNYGYTF. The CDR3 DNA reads TGTGCCAGAAGCTCGAAGGGGGGGACTAACTATGGCTACACCTTC.

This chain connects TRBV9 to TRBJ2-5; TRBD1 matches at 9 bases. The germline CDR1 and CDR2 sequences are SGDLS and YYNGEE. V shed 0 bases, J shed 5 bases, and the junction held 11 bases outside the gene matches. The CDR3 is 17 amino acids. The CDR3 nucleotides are TGTGCCAGCAGCGTAGTTGGAATTGGACAGGGGACGGAGACCCAGTACTTC. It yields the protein CASSVVGIGQGTETQYF.

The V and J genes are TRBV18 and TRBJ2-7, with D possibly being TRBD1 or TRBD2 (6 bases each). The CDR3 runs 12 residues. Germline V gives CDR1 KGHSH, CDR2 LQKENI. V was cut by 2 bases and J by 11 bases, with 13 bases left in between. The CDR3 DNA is TGTGCCAGCTCACCAAGTCCAGGGGAGGAGTACTTC. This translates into CASSPSPGEEYF.

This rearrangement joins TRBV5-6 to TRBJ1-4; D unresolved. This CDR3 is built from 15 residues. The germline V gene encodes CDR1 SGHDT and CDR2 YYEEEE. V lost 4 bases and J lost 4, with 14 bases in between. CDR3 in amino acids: CASSDSIGNNEKLFF. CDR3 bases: TGTGCCAGCAGCGATAGTATTGGGAATAATGAAAAACTGTTTTTT.

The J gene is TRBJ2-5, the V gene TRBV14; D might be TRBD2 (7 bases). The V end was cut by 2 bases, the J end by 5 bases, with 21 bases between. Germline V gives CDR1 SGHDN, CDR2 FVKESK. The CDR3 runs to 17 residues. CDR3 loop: CASSQPDNRGRGETQYF. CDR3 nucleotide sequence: TGTGCCAGCAGCCAACCAGACAACCGAGGGAGGGGGGAGACCCAGTACTTC.

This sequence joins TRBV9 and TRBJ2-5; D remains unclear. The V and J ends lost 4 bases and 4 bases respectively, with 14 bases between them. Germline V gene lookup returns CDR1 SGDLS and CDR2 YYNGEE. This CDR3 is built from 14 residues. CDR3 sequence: CASSSHRARETQYF. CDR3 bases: TGTGCCAGCAGCTCACACCGAGCTCGAGAGACCCAGTACTTC.

CDR3 nucleotide sequence: TGTGCCAGCAGCCCAAATACGAGGGAGACCCAGTACTTC. Its protein product is CASSPNTRETQYF. V usage is TRBV9 and J usage is TRBJ2-5; D is unresolved. V was pared by 4 bases and J by 5 bases, with 12 bases between. CDR3 length equals 13 residues. In germline, CDR1 is SGDLS, CDR2 YYNGEE. The full variable domain, its missing parts supplied by reference TRBV9 and TRBJ2-5, is DSGVTQTPKHLITATGQRVTLRCSPRSGDLSVYWYQQSLDQGLQFLIQYYNGEERAKGNILERFSAQQFPDLHSELNLSSLELGDSALYFCASSPNTRETQYFGPGTRLLVL.

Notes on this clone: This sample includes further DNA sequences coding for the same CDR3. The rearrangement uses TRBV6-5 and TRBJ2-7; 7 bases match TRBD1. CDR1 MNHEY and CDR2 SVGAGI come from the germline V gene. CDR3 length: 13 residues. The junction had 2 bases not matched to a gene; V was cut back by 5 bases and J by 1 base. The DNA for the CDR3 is TGTGCCAGCAGTCGACAGGGTTCCTACGAGCAGTACTTC. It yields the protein CASSRQGSYEQYF.

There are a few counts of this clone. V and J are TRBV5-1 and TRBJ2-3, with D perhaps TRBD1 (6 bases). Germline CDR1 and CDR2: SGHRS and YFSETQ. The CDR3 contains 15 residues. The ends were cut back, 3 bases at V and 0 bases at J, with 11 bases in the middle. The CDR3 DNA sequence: TGCGCCAGCAGCTATGGACAGACAAGCACAGATACGCAGTATTTT. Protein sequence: CASSYGQTSTDTQYF. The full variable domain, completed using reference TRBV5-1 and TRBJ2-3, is KAGVTQTPRYLIKTRGQQVTLSCSPISGHRSVSWYQQTPGQGLQFLFEYFSETQRNKGNFPGRFSGRQFSNSRSEMNVSTLELGDSALYLCASSYGQTSTDTQYFGPGTRLTVL.

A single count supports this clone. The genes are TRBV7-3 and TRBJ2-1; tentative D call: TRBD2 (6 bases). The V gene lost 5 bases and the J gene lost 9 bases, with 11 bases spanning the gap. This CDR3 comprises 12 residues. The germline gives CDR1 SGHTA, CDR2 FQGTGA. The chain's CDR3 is CASSQTSSEQFF. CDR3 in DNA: TGTGCCAGCAGCCAGACTAGTTCTGAGCAGTTCTTC.

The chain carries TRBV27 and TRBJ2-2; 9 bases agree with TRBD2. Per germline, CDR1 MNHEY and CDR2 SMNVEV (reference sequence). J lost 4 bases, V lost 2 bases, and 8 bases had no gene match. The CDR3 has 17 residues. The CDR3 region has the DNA TGTGCCAGCAGTTTACGAGGCGGGGGGGCGAGCACCGGGGAGCTGTTTTTT. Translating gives CASSLRGGGASTGELFF.

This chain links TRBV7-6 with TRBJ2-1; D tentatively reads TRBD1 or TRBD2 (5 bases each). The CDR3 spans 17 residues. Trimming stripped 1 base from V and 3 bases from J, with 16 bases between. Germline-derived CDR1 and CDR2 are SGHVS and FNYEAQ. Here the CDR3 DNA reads TGTGCCAGCAGCTTAGGCGTGCTCGGGGCCAGCTACAATGAGCAGTTCTTC. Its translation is CASSLGVLGASYNEQFF. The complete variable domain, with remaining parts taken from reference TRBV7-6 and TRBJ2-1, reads GAGVSQSPRYKVTKRGQDVALRCDPISGHVSLYWYRQALGQGPEFLTYFNYEAQQDKSGLPNDRFSAERPEGSISTLTIQRTEQRDSAMYRCASSLGVLGASYNEQFFGPGTRLTVL.

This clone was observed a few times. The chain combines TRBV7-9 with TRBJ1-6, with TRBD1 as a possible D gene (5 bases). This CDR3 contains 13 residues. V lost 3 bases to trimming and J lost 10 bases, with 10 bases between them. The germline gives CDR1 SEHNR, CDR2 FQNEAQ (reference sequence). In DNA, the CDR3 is TGTGCCAGCAGCTTGGCAGGGCAGTCACCCCTCCACTTT. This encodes CASSLAGQSPLHF.